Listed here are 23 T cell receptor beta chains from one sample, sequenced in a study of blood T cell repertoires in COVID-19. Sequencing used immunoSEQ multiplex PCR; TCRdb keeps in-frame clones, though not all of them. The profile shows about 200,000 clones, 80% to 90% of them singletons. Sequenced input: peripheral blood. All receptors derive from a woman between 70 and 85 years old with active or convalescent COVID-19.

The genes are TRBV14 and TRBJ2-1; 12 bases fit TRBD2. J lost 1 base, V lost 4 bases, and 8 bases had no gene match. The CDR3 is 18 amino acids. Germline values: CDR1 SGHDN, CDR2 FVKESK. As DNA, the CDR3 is TGTGCCAGCAGCCCCAAAGGCCTAGCGGGAGGGTCCTACAATGAGCAGTTCTTC. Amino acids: CASSPKGLAGGSYNEQFF.

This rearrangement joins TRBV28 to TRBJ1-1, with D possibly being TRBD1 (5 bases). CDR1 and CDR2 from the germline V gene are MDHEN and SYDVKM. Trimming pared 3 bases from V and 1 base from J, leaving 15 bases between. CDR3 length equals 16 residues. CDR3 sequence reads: CASSFKPGHTNTEAFF. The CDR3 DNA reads TGTGCCAGCAGTTTCAAACCCGGACACACGAACACTGAAGCTTTCTTT.

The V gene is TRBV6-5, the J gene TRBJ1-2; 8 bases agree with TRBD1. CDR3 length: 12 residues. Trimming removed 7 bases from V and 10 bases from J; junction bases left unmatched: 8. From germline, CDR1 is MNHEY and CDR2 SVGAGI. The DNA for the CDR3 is TGTGCCAGCACCCGGACAGGGTTGGACTACACCTTC. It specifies CASTRTGLDYTF.

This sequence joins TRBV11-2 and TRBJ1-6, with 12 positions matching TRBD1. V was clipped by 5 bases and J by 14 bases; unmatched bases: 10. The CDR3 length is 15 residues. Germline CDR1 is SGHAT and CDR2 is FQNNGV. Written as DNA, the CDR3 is TGTGCCAGCAGCAGCGGGACAGGGGGCGCGGCGACCCTCCACTTT. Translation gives CASSSGTGGAATLHF.

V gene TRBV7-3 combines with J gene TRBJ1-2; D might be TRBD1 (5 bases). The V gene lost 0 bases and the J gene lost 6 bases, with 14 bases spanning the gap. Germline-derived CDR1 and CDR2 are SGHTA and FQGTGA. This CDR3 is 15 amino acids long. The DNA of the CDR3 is TGTGCCAGCAGCTTAACTGCAGGGTCGAGGAATGGCTACACCTTC. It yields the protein CASSLTAGSRNGYTF.

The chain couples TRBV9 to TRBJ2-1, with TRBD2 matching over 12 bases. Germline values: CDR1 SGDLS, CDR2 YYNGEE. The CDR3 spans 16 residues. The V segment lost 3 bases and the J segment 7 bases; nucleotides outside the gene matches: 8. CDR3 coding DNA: TGTGCCAGCAGCGCGACTAGCGGGAGTATCGAAAATGAGCAGTTCTTC. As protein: CASSATSGSIENEQFF.

In nucleotides, the CDR3 is TGTGCCAGTAGCTTCCCCGGACAGGGACGGTTCTTC. Translating it yields CASSFPGQGRFF. This chain connects TRBV19 to TRBJ2-1; 8 bases are a match to TRBD1. With 6 bases clipped from V and 15 bases from J, the junction kept 10 bases outside the gene matches. Germline CDR1 LNHDA, CDR2 SQIVND (reference sequence). The CDR3 is 12 amino acids.

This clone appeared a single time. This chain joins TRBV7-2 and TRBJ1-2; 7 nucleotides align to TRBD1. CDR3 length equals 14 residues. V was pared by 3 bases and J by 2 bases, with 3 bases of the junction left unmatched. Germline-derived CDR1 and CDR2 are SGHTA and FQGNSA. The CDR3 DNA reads TGTGCCAGCAGCTTGGAGACAGGGAACTATGGCTACACCTTC. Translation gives CASSLETGNYGYTF.

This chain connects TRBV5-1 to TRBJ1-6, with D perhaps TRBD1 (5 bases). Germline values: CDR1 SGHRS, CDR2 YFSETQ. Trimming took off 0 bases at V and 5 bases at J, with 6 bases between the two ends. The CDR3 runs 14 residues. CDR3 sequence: CASSLGQNNSPLHF. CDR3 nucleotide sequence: TGCGCCAGCAGCTTGGGACAGAATAATTCACCCCTCCACTTT.

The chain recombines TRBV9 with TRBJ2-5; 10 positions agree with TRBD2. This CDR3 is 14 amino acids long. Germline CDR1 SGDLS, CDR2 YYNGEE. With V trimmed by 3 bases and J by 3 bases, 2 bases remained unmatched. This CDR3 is CASSGTSGKETQYF. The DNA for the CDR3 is TGTGCCAGCAGCGGGACTAGCGGAAAAGAGACCCAGTACTTC.

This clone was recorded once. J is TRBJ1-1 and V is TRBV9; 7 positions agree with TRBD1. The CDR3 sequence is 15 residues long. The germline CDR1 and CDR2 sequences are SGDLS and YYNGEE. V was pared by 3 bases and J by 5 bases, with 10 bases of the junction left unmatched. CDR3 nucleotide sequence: TGTGCCAGCAGCGATGTGAGGACAGGACAGACTGAAGCTTTCTTT. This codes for CASSDVRTGQTEAFF.

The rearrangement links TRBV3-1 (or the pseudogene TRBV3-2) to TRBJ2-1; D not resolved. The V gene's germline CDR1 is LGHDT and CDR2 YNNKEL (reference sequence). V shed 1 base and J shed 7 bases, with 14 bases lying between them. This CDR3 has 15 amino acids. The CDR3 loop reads CASSQGLLVHNEQFF. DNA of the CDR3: TGTGCCAGCAGCCAAGGCCTCTTAGTTCATAATGAGCAGTTCTTC.

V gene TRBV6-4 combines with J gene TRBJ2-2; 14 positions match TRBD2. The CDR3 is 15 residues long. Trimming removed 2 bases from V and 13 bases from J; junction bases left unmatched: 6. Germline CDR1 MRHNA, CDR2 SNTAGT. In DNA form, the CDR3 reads TGTGCCAGCAGTGACCCTGGACTAGCGGGAGGATGGCTGTTTTTT. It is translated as CASSDPGLAGGWLFF.

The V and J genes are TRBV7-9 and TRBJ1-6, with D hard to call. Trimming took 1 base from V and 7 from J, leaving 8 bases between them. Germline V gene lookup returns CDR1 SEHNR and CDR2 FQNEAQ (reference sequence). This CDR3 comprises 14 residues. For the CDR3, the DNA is TGTGCCAGCAGCTTAGTCCGCGGGAATTCACCCCTCCACTTT. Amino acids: CASSLVRGNSPLHF.

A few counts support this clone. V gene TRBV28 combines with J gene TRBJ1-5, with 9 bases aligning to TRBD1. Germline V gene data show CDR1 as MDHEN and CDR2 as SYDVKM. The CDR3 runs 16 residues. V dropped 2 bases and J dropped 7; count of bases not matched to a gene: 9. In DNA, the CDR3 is TGTGCCAGCAGTTTAGCGTACAGGGGGCTGGAACAGCCCCAGCATTTT. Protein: CASSLAYRGLEQPQHF. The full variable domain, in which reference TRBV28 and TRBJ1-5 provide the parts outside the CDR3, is DVKVTQSSRYLVKRTGEKVFLECVQDMDHENMFWYRQDPGLGLRLIYFSYDVKMKEKGDIPEGYSVSREKKERFSLILESASTNQTSMYLCASSLAYRGLEQPQHFGDGTRLSIL.

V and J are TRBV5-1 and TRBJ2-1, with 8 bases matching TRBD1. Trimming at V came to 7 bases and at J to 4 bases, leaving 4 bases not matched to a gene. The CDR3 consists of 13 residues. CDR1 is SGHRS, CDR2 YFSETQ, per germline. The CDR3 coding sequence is TGCGCCAGCGGCCGGACAGGGTACAATGAGCAGTTCTTC. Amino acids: CASGRTGYNEQFF. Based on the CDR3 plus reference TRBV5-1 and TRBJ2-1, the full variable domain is KAGVTQTPRYLIKTRGQQVTLSCSPISGHRSVSWYQQTPGQGLQFLFEYFSETQRNKGNFPGRFSGRQFSNSRSEMNVSTLELGDSALYLCASGRTGYNEQFFGPGTRLTVL.

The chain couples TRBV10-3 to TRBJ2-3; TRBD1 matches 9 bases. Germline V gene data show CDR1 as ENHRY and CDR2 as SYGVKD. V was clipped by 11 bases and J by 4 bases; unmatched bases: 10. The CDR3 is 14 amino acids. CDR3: CASGGQGVSDTQYF. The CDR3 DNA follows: TGTGCCTCCGGGGGACAGGGAGTATCAGATACGCAGTATTTT.

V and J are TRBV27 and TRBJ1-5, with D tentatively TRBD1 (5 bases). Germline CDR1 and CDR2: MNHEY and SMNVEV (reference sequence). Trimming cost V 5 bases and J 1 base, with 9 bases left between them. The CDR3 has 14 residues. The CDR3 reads CASSVGGSNQPQHF. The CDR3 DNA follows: TGTGCCAGCAGTGTTGGGGGGAGCAATCAGCCCCAGCATTTT.

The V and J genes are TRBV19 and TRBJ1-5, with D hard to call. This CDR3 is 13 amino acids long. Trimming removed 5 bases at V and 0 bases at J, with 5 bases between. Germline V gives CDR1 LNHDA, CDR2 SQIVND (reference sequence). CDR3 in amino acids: CASSQNSNQPQHF. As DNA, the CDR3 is TGTGCCAGTAGTCAAAATAGCAATCAGCCCCAGCATTTT.

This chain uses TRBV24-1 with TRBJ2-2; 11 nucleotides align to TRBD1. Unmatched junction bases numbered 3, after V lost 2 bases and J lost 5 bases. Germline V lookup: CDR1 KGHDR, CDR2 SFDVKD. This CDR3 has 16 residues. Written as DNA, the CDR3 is TGTGCCACCAGTGATTCGGGGACAGGGGGGACCGGGGAGCTGTTTTTT. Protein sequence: CATSDSGTGGTGELFF.

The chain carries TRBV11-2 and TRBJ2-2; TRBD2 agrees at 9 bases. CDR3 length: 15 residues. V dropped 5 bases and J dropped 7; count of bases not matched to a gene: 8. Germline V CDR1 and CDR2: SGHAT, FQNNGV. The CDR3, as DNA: TGTGCCAGCAGCCCTAGCGGGAAATGGGTCGGGGAGCTGTTTTTT. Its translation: CASSPSGKWVGELFF.

CDR3 loop: CASSYSWDSSGNTIYF. Here the CDR3 DNA reads TGTGCCAGCAGTTACTCGTGGGACAGCTCTGGAAACACCATATATTTT. V and J are TRBV6-5 and TRBJ1-3, with 7 bases that match TRBD1. With V trimmed by 0 bases and J by 0 bases, 2 bases remained unmatched. CDR3 length: 16 residues. Germline CDR1 MNHEY, CDR2 SVGAGI.

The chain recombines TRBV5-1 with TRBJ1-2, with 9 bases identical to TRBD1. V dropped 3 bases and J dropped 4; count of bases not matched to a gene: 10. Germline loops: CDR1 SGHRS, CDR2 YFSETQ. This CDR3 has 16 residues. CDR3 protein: CASSSAGTGWAYGYTF. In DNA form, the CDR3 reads TGCGCCAGCAGCTCAGCCGGGACAGGGTGGGCCTATGGCTACACCTTC.